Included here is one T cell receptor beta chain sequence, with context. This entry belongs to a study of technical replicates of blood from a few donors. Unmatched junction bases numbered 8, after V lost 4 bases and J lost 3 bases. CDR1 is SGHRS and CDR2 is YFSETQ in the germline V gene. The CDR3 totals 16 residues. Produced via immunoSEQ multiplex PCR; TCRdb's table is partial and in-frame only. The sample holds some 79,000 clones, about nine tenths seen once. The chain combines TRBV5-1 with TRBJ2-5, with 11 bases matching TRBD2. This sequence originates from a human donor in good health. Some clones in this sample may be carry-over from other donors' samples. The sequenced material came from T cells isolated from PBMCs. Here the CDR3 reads CASSQGTSGQKETQYF. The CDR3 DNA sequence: TGCGCCAGCAGCCAAGGGACTAGCGGACAAAAAGAGACCCAGTACTTC.